These 15 T cell receptor beta chains were sequenced from one sample in a study of cytomegalovirus exposure and HLA in healthy donors. Use of 60 Vbeta and 13 Jbeta primers characterized the PCR. Clones were read by immunoSEQ multiplex PCR, and TCRdb kept only the in-frame ones, dropping some. The data hold under 250,000 clones, with roughly 79% observed a single time. The specimen was PBMCs. The source of these receptors is a man aged 25 to 40 in good health and CMV-seronegative.

The CDR3 loop reads CASSQGQGGPYEQYF. The CDR3 nucleotides are TGTGCCAGCAGCCAAGGGCAGGGAGGCCCCTACGAGCAGTACTTC. This sequence joins TRBV14 and TRBJ2-7, with TRBD2 as a possible D gene (6 bases). From germline, CDR1 is SGHDN and CDR2 FVKESK. V lost 1 base to trimming and J lost 2 bases, with 12 bases between them. There are 15 residues in the CDR3. Based on the CDR3 plus reference TRBV14 and TRBJ2-7, the full variable domain is EAGVTQFPSHSVIEKGQTVTLRCDPISGHDNLYWYRRVMGKEIKFLLHFVKESKQDESGMPNNRFLAERTGGTYSTLKVQPAELEDSGVYFCASSQGQGGPYEQYFGPGTRLTVT.

The chain couples TRBV7-9 to TRBJ1-1, with 8 bases that match TRBD1. CDR1 SEHNR and CDR2 FQNEAQ come from the germline V gene (reference sequence). This CDR3 is built from 13 residues. Trimming at V came to 4 bases and at J to 8 bases, leaving 6 bases not matched to a gene. CDR3 amino acids: CASSSTGAQEAFF. The CDR3 DNA follows: TGTGCCAGCAGCTCGACAGGGGCCCAAGAAGCTTTCTTT.

The chain employs TRBV13 and TRBJ2-7, with no clear D. V shed 3 bases and J shed 6 bases, with 12 bases lying between them. This CDR3 is built from 13 residues. CDR1 and CDR2 (germline): PRHDT, FYEKMQ (reference sequence). DNA of the CDR3: TGTGCCAGCAGCTTCCTCCGGGTCCGCGAGCAGTACTTC. Translating gives CASSFLRVREQYF.

This chain connects TRBV7-9 to TRBJ2-5; 8 nucleotides match TRBD1. The CDR3 extends over 17 amino acids. Germline CDR1 and CDR2: SEHNR and FQNEAQ (reference sequence). V lost 5 bases and J lost 5; bases outside the gene matches: 16. The CDR3 nucleotides are TGTGCCAGCAGCCTATTACGACAGGGGCGAAACGGGGAGACCCAGTACTTC. Amino acids: CASSLLRQGRNGETQYF.

The V call is TRBV23-1, the J call TRBJ2-4, with 12 bases fitting TRBD1. TRBV23-1 is flagged as an ORF with uncertain function. The CDR3 has 19 residues. Germline trimming cut 3 bases from V and 1 base from J; bases unmatched to any gene: 10. CDR3 DNA sequence: TGCGCCAGCAGTCAGCCCGGGACAGGGGGCGGAGTGGCCAAAAACATTCAGTACTTC. Protein sequence: CASSQPGTGGGVAKNIQYF.

Concerning this clone: The junction shows a germline mismatch at one end, possibly a read error. This chain links TRBV7-9 with TRBJ2-1; no reliable D call. The germline gives CDR1 SEHNR, CDR2 FQNEAQ (reference sequence). CDR3 length equals 12 residues. The CDR3 coding sequence is TGTTCCAGCAGCTCCTCTCACAATGAGCAGTTCTTC. Protein product: CSSSSSHNEQFF.

The rearrangement links TRBV6-5 to TRBJ1-2; 9 nucleotides agree with TRBD1. The trim removed 1 base at V and 8 bases at J, leaving 11 bases unmatched. CDR3 size: 16 residues. Looked up from germline, CDR1 is MNHEY and CDR2 is SVGAGI. The CDR3 protein is CASSYLGQGSTGGYTF. The CDR3 DNA follows: TGTGCCAGCAGTTACTTGGGACAGGGTTCGACCGGCGGCTACACCTTC.

This clone has only a few counts. The sample holds other DNA sequences that translate to the same CDR3. The DNA of the CDR3 is TGCGCCAGCAGCTTGATAGGGGGCAACACCGGGGAGCTGTTTTTT. Translating it yields CASSLIGGNTGELFF. The chain joins TRBV5-1 to TRBJ2-2; 7 bases align to TRBD1. Unmatched junction bases numbered 2, after V lost 1 base and J lost 2 bases. From germline, CDR1 is SGHRS and CDR2 YFSETQ. The CDR3 consists of 15 residues.

The chain carries TRBV5-1 and TRBJ2-7; a possible D gene is TRBD1 (5 bases). CDR3 length: 12 residues. Trimming cost V 7 bases and J 4 bases, with 12 bases left between them. Germline V lookup: CDR1 SGHRS, CDR2 YFSETQ. The CDR3: CASGLQGYEQYF. Written as DNA, the CDR3 is TGCGCCAGCGGGTTGCAGGGATACGAGCAGTACTTC.

The J gene is TRBJ1-4, the V gene TRBV4-1, with no clear D. V was clipped by 0 bases and J by 6 bases, with 17 bases between them. The CDR3 has 17 residues. Per the germline V gene, CDR1 is MGHRA and CDR2 is YSYEKL. The CDR3 is CASSQDPLPRGDEKLFF. CDR3 in DNA: TGCGCCAGCAGCCAAGATCCCTTGCCTAGAGGAGATGAAAAACTGTTTTTT.

The V call is TRBV4-1, the J call TRBJ2-1, with D perhaps matching TRBD1 (5 bases). Deletions cut 5 bases from V and 9 bases from J, with 14 bases between. CDR1 and CDR2 from the germline V gene are MGHRA and YSYEKL. The CDR3 consists of 13 residues. The CDR3 loop is CASSFPRAPEQFF. The CDR3, as DNA: TGCGCCAGCAGCTTTCCCAGGGCCCCTGAGCAGTTCTTC.

The J gene is TRBJ2-7, the V gene TRBV2, with 12 bases aligning to TRBD2. The CDR3 length is 15 residues. Germline CDR1 and CDR2: SNHLY and FYNNEI. The V and J ends lost 8 bases and 4 bases, in that order; junction bases with no gene match: 9. Here the CDR3 reads CASYIRLAGVYEQYF. The CDR3 bases are TGTGCCAGCTACATTAGACTAGCGGGAGTTTACGAGCAGTACTTC.

V gene TRBV27 combines with J gene TRBJ2-7; 8 nucleotides align to TRBD2. In germline, CDR1 is MNHEY, CDR2 SMNVEV (reference sequence). This CDR3 region has 15 residues. With V trimmed by 0 bases and J by 6 bases, 7 bases remained unmatched. CDR3 sequence (DNA): TGTGCCAGCAGTTTATCTAGCGGGATTTCTCGCGAGCAGTACTTC. This gives the protein CASSLSSGISREQYF.

The CDR3 sequence: CASSREGPYEQYF. Written as DNA, the CDR3 is TGTGCCAGCTCCCGCGAGGGTCCGTACGAGCAGTACTTC. This sequence joins TRBV18 and TRBJ2-7; D is possibly TRBD2 (5 bases). CDR1 is KGHSH, CDR2 LQKENI, per germline. The V end lost 6 bases, the J end lost 4 bases, and 13 bases lay between the germline ends. The CDR3 sequence is 13 residues long. Variable domain in full (rest from reference TRBV18 and TRBJ2-7): NAGVMQNPRHLVRRRGQEARLRCSPMKGHSHVYWYRQLPEEGLKFMVYLQKENIIDESGMPKERFSAEFPKEGPSILRIQQVVRGDSAAYFCASSREGPYEQYFGPGTRLTVT.

This chain uses TRBV6-1 with TRBJ2-7; D may be TRBD1 (6 bases). V lost 5 bases and J lost 0, with 11 bases in between. The CDR3 contains 14 residues. The germline V gene has CDR1 MNHNS and CDR2 SASEGT. The CDR3 here is CASSLRTASYEQYF. CDR3 nucleotides: TGTGCCAGCAGTCTTAGGACAGCCTCCTACGAGCAGTACTTC.